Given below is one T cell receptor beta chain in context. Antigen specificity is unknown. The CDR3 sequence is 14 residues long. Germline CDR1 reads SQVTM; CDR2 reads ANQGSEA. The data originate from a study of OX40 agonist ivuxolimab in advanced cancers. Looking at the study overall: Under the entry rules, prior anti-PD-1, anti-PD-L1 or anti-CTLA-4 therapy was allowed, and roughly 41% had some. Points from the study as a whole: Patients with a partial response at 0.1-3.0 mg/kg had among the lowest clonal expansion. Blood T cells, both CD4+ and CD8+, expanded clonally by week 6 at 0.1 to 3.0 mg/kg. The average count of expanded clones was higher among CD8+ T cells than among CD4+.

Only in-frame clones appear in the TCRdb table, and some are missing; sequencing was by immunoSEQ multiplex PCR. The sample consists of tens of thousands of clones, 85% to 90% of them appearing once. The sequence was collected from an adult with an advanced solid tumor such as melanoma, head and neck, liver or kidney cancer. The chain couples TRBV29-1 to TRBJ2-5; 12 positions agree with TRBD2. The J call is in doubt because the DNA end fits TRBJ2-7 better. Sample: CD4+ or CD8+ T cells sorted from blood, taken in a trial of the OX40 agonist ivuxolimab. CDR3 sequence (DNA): TGCAGCGTTTCGACTAGCGGGAGCTCCTACGAGCAGTACTTC. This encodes CSVSTSGSSYEQYF.